This record covers a single T cell receptor (beta chain). Its specificity is not known. The record originates from a study of vaccination effects on CD4 cells after COVID-19. For the study at large: At 16 days and at one week before vaccination, samples were given by two convalescent patients.

Whole-study results and caveats: Vaccine-induced new clones formed most post-vaccine spike-reactive clones in convalescents.

Measured with immunoSEQ multiplex PCR; TCRdb has only the in-frame clones, and not every one. The sample contains about 70,000 clones, 73% of which appear only once. Germline loops: CDR1 MNHEY, CDR2 SVGAGI. The ends lost 4 bases at V and 7 bases at J; junction bases unmatched: 3. This CDR3 has 12 residues. Sequencing was preceded by expansion of antigen-specific CD4+ T cells with viral peptide pools in the ViraFEST assay. A 10-day culture period preceded the isolation of CD4+ T cells. This person's SARS-CoV-2 infection, confirmed by PCR, occurred between March and December 2020. Each well held approximately 2.2 million PBMC cultured with around 9.2 ug/ml peptides and roughly 9 IU/ml IL-2. It was an HIV-1 Nef peptide pool that made up the negative control culture.

The source of this sequence is a human donor who had a prior SARS-CoV-2 infection. The source was CD4+ T cells from PBMCs cultured with HIV peptides, collected before COVID-19 vaccination. Sample subset: HIV-1 Nef peptide pool negative control/reference culture. This sequence joins TRBV6-5 and TRBJ1-2, with 7 bases identical to TRBD1. CDR3 region: CASSLGGSGYTF. The CDR3 region has the DNA TGTGCCAGCAGTTTAGGGGGCAGTGGCTACACCTTC.